This TCR beta chain is drawn from a study of blood T cell repertoires in COVID-19. The table came from immunoSEQ multiplex PCR; TCRdb's copy has only in-frame clones and leaves some out. The top ten clones hold 2.5% to 4% of a sample with around 100,000 clones, roughly 80% of them seen once. In its sample, this clone was seen once. With V trimmed by 6 bases and J by 0 bases, 4 bases remained unmatched. CDR3 length equals 14 residues. Germline loops: CDR1 MDHEN, CDR2 SYDVKM. Input material: peripheral blood. The chain is built from TRBV28 and TRBJ1-2; 7 bases are shared with TRBD1. This receptor was taken from a woman older than 75 with active or convalescent COVID-19. CDR3 residues: CASSPQGANYGYTF. The CDR3 DNA follows: TGTGCCAGCAGCCCTCAGGGGGCTAACTATGGCTACACCTTC.